The sequence of this T cell receptor (beta chain) was determined in a study of shared clonotypes between healthy human individuals (dated by TCRdb to between 2020 and 2021). Study-level background: A few men and a couple of women, aged 18 to 49 years, made up the cohort. For each donor, three plates each were used for CD4 naive and CD4 memory, two plates were used for CD8 naive, and one plate was used for CD8 memory. Blood TCR repertoires of several healthy adults were deeply sequenced to estimate repertoire size and the extent of clonotype sharing between individuals. To increase sequencing depth and limit assay-specific biases, TCR repertoire library preparation and sequencing were carried out by different laboratories using diverse techniques. Leukapheresis yielded between about 0.85 and 10 billion PBMCs per donor.

On this clone: Its antigen has not been determined. No base-level quality is on record; no much larger clone is a single base apart.

Results the study describes overall, beyond this receptor: Naive subsets generally had larger estimated clonotype richness than memory subsets. Sampling was restricted to blood, and TCR repertoires in tissue are likely to differ from TCR repertoires in blood. Compared with non-shared clonotypes, the clonotypes found in all four sorted-subset donors had higher generation probabilities. The small number of donors limited the genetic and exposure-history diversity represented. Even with the large sequencing depth, rarefaction of the sorted-subset datasets indicated that sequencing was incomplete. Based on pairwise subsampling, the degree of clonotype sharing among donors was expected to be affected by sequencing depth. Sharing across a handful of donors was observed for approximately 5% of naive CD4, 3.5% of naive CD8, 2.3% of memory CD4, and around 0.4% of memory CD8 clonotypes.

Using the deep immunoSEQ assay, TCR CDR3 regions were amplified from genomic DNA by multiplex PCR. Genomic DNA extracted from each cell subset was distributed evenly over all wells of several immunoSEQ 96-well plates, and each plate served as one replicate. For sorted subsets, roughly 200 ng of genomic DNA, equivalent to roughly 33,000 T cell genomes, went into each replicate PCR. Purified libraries were measured with a Qubit 3.0 fluorometer, size-checked on a Bioanalyzer 2100, and measured again with the KAPA Library Quantification kit. Each immunoSEQ 96-well plate was sequenced on its own single-read 150-cycle Illumina NextSeq 550 flow cell. Per the authors' processing: Because the immunoSEQ output held only junctional sequences and lacked quality scores, the filtering could not match the filtering applied to full-length reads. To assign V/J genes and CDR3, sequences were annotated against IMGT germline references using PyIR, a Python wrapper for IgBLAST v1.9. Reads were removed for weak V/J assignments (E-value above 1e-6), missing CDR3, stop codons, out-of-frame junctions, or ambiguous translated residues. V3J clonotypes were defined as sequences sharing the same inferred V gene, J gene, and CDR3 amino acid sequence. The percentage overlap between two repertoires was calculated by dividing the number of shared unique clonotypes by the size of the smaller repertoire. Three approaches were used to assess repertoire richness: RTK rarefaction, the Chao1 estimator, and Recon v2.1 estimates of unobserved clonotypes. OLGA was used to compute generation probabilities for all TCRbeta clonotypes that the gDNA method yielded from a few donors. Here the immuneACCESS table is served through TCRdb, limited to in-frame sequences with V and J called. Missing clones are a known gap in these copies; in checked studies unresolved V genes cover under half, and the rest lacks a known reason. V and J calls and clone size are those listed in that table; D and trimming were worked out from the DNA. This sample gives some 2 million clones in total; about 95% of them show up just once. In total, the top ten clones hold around 1.1% of the sample.

Trimming takes 0 bases from V and 7 bases from J, and the germline ends sit 10 bases apart. As encoded in the germline V gene (reference sequence), CDR1 is SGHNT while CDR2 is YYREEE. The CDR3 numbers 14 residues from cysteine through phenylalanine. Only CDR3 DNA remains: 42 bases, in frame from the first base. CD8 naive samples were obtained by positive selection for CCR7 among CD45RO-negative cells, yielding a CD45RA+CCR7+ population from which TemRA cells were excluded. The donors were healthy, HIV-negative adults with no recently reported acute infections or vaccinations. Only Caucasian adults living in Nashville, Tennessee, USA were represented among the donors. Blood was obtained by leukapheresis, after which PBMCs were separated by Ficoll-Histopaque density gradient centrifugation and cryopreserved in liquid nitrogen vapor phase. Purity and quantity of every magnetically sorted T cell population were checked by analytical flow cytometry. Each sorted fraction had its genomic DNA isolated and then quantified by UV absorbance on a Nanodrop 2000c.

The clonotype was recovered from a man aged 18-30 years in good health. Specimen: naive CD8+ T cells sorted from blood. The cell subset or site label, read with the paper, signifies: CD45RA+CCR7+. The chain is made from TRBV5-4 and TRBJ2-2; too little of a D gene remains to name it. The base sequence is TGTGCCAGCAGCTTGGCGATAGCCGGCGGGGAGCTGTTTTTT. It encodes CASSLAIAGGELFF.